Listed below are T cell receptor beta chains from one sample, sequenced in a study of regulatory and conventional T cells in RAG deficiency. The method was immunoSEQ multiplex PCR; TCRdb's version includes in-frame clones alone and lacks a portion of them. The data hold about 7,800 clones, with around 82% observed a single time. The same data also contributed to another study, on regulatory T cells.

Material for sequencing was CD8+ T cells sorted from blood. All receptors come from a human donor in good health. The CDR3 runs from the conserved cysteine through the conserved F or W. A D gene is named only where the DNA matches it firmly. Size values are once, few and many counts, or a class for expanded clones, and some rows have none.

v_call	j_call	clone_size	d_call	cdr3_nt	cdr3_aa
TRBV7-9	TRBJ2-7	.	TRBD2	TGTGCCAGCAGCTTAGTAACGGGACTAGCCGCTTACGAGCAGTACTTC	CASSLVTGLAAYEQYF
TRBV5-1	TRBJ2-7	.	.	TGCGCCAGCAGCTTGGGGATTCTGGTGGGCGACGAGCAGTACTTC	CASSLGILVGDEQYF
TRBV13	TRBJ1-6	few	.	TGTGCCAGCAGCTTAGGCGTACGGAATTCACCCCTCCACTTT	CASSLGVRNSPLHF
TRBV5-1	TRBJ2-1	few	TRBD1	TGCGCCAGCAGCTTAGATACAGGGGGCACAAACTACAATGAGCAGTTCTTC	CASSLDTGGTNYNEQFF
TRBV11-3	TRBJ2-3	.	.	TGTGCCAGCAGCTCAAGTCCGGTCCCCACGGATACGCAGTATTTT	CASSSSPVPTDTQYF
TRBV23-1	TRBJ1-1	once	TRBD1	TGCGCCAGCCCCATTTTGAATCGGGGACAGTCCATGAACACTGAAGCTTTCTTT	CASPILNRGQSMNTEAFF
TRBV25-1	TRBJ1-5	.	.	TGTGCCAGCAGTGCTAACGGGCATCAGCCCCAGCATTTT	CASSANGHQPQHF
TRBV6-5	TRBJ2-7	.	TRBD2	TGTGCCAGCAGTTACTTGGACGGCGGGGGGCAGTACTTC	CASSYLDGGGQYF
TRBV27	TRBJ2-7	.	.	TGTGCCAGCAGTTCTTTGAACTCCTACGAGCAGTACTTC	CASSSLNSYEQYF
TRBV15	TRBJ1-2	medium-sized	.	TGTGCCACCAGCAGAGATGTTGGCCTCTATGGCTACACCTTC	CATSRDVGLYGYTF
TRBV7-9	TRBJ2-1	.	.	TGTGCCAGCAGCTCACCTCTTGCGGGCGTATACTACAATGAGCAGTTCTTC	CASSSPLAGVYYNEQFF
TRBV28	TRBJ1-2	.	TRBD1	TGTGCCAGCAGACAGGGGGCGATCAATGGCTACACCTTC	CASRQGAINGYTF
TRBV20-1	TRBJ1-1	few	.	TGCCTTGTGACTGAAGCTTTCTTT	CLVTEAFF
TRBV27	TRBJ1-6	.	.	TGTGCCAGCAGTTTATCCGTCAGCTCCTATAATTCACCCCTCCACTTT	CASSLSVSSYNSPLHF
TRBV13	TRBJ2-5	.	.	TGCGCCAGCAGCCTCCCATCCCGGGAGACCCAGTACTTC	CASSLPSRETQYF
TRBV11-2	TRBJ1-2	.	.	TGTGCCAGCAGCTCATTTTCCCGGACATCTGGCTACACCTTC	CASSSFSRTSGYTF
TRBV25-1	TRBJ1-1	.	TRBD1	TGTGCAGCAGGGGGCGCGACCACTGAAGCTTTCTTT	CAAGGATTEAFF
TRBV6-1	TRBJ2-7	.	TRBD1	TGTGCCAGCACCAAGGACAGGGGGCATTTCGAGCAGTACTTC	CASTKDRGHFEQYF
TRBV7-9	TRBJ2-1	.	TRBD2	TGTGCCAGCAGCTTAATGGGGCTAGCGGGAGGAAATGAGCAGTTCTTC	CASSLMGLAGGNEQFF
TRBV5-6	TRBJ2-2	.	TRBD1	TGTGCCAGCAGCCCCGGGACAGCGAGAAACACCGGGGAGCTGTTTTTT	CASSPGTARNTGELFF
TRBV4-2	TRBJ2-1	.	TRBD2	TGTGCCAGCAGCCAAGAGTTCCTAGCGGGGGGGATAGAGCAGTTCTTC	CASSQEFLAGGIEQFF
TRBV27	TRBJ1-2	once	.	TGTGCCAGCAGTCCGCTGGGGGGGGCCCGTGGCTACACCTTC	CASSPLGGARGYTF
TRBV11-2	TRBJ1-2	.	.	TGTGCCAGCAGCTTTGGGGATGGTGGCTACACCTTC	CASSFGDGGYTF
TRBV11-3	TRBJ2-3	.	.	TGTGCCAGCAGCTTCAGGGGTGGGAACACAGATACGCAGTATTTT	CASSFRGGNTDTQYF
TRBV10-3	TRBJ2-3	.	TRBD1	TGTGCCATGAAAGGGGACAGCACCACAGATACGCAGTATTTT	CAMKGDSTTDTQYF
TRBV30	TRBJ2-7	.	.	TGTGCCTGGAGGGAGGGTTCCTACGAGCAGTACTTC	CAWREGSYEQYF